This T cell receptor beta chain stems from a study of blood T cell repertoires in COVID-19. The protocol was immunoSEQ multiplex PCR, while the TCRdb copy is restricted to in-frame clones and leaves out a portion. Found here are tens of thousands of clones, around 83% of them singletons; the top ten hold approximately 25%. CDR3 length equals 17 residues. V was pared by 3 bases and J by 1 base, with 8 bases of the junction left unmatched. Germline V CDR1 and CDR2: MNHEY, SMNVEV (reference sequence). The chain is built from TRBV27 and TRBJ1-5; 8 nucleotides agree with TRBD1. The specimen sequenced was peripheral blood. The source of this sequence is a human donor with acute or convalescent COVID-19. The donor label of this sample is uncertain. CDR3 residues: CASSFHGRGQSNQPQHF. CDR3 coding DNA: TGTGCCAGCAGTTTCCATGGCAGGGGGCAAAGCAATCAGCCCCAGCATTTT.